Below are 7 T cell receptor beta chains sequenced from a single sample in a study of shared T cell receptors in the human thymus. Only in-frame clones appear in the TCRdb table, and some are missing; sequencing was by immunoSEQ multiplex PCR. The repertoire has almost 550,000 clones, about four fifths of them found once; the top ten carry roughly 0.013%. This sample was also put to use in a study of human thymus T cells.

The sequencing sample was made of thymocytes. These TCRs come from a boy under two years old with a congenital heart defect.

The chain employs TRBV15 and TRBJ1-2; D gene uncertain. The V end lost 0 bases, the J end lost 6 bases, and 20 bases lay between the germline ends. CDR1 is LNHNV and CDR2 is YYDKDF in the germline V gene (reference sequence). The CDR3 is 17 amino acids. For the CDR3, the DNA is TGTGCCACCAGCAGAGATACTAGGTGGCAGGTCTTTGATGGCTACACCTTC. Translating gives CATSRDTRWQVFDGYTF. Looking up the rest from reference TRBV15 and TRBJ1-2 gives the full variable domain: DAMVIQNPRYQVTQFGKPVTLSCSQTLNHNVMYWYQQKSSQAPKLLFHYYDKDFNNEADTPDNFQSRRPNTSFCFLDIRSPGLGDTAMYLCATSRDTRWQVFDGYTFGSGTRLTVV.

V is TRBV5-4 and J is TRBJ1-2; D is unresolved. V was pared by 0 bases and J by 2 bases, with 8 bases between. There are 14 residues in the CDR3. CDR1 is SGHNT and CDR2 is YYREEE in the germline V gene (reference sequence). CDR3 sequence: CASSLAAGNYGYTF. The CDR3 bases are TGTGCCAGCAGCTTGGCGGCCGGGAACTATGGCTACACCTTC.

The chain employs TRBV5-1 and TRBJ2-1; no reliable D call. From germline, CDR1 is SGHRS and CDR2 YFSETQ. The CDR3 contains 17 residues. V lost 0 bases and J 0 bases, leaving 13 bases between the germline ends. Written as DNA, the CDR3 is TGCGCCAGCAGCTTGGTATGTGGCTTACACTCCTACAATGAGCAGTTCTTC. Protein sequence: CASSLVCGLHSYNEQFF.

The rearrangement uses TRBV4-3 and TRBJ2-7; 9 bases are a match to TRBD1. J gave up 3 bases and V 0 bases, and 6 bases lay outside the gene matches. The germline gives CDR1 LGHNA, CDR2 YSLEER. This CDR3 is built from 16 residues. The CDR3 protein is CASSQEWRDRVYEQYF. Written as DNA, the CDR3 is TGCGCCAGCAGCCAAGAGTGGAGGGACAGGGTCTACGAGCAGTACTTC.

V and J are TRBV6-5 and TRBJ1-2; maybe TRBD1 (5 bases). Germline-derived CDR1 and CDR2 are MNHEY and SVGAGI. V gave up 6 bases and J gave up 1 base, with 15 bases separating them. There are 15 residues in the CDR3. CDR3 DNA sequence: TGTGCCAGCAGAACTACGGTTAGGGGTAACTATGGCTACACCTTC. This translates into CASRTTVRGNYGYTF.

In nucleotides, the CDR3 is TGCAGCGTCAACCCCAGAGGTGGGACACAGAACAATGAGCAGTTCTTC. Translated: CSVNPRGGTQNNEQFF. This chain links TRBV29-1 with TRBJ2-1; possible D gene TRBD1, 6 bases. The germline CDR1 and CDR2 sequences are SQVTM and ANQGSEA. CDR3 length: 16 amino acids. Trimming pared 6 bases from V and 5 bases from J, leaving 23 bases between.

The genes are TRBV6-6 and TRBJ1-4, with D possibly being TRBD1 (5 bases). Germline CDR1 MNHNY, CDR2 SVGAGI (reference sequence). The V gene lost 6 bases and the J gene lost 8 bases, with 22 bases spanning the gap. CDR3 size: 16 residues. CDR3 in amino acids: CASSPLYRQRGEKLFF. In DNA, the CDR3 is TGTGCCAGCAGCCCCCTCTACAGACAAAGGGGCGAAAAACTGTTTTTT.